There are a few counts of the clone carrying this T cell receptor (beta chain). The target antigen is unknown. Time point here: newly diagnosed GD, antithyroid drugs for less than 3 months. Extracted RNA from PBMCs served as the source of the TCR library. The guidelines of the American Thyroid Association were the basis for diagnosing Graves' disease. This sample was included in a study of regulatory T cells in long-lasting Graves disease. Study findings and constraints: Tissue studied was limited to peripheral blood, excluding thyroid tissue.

This CDR3 is built from 14 residues. V was trimmed by 3 bases and J by 4 bases, leaving 12 bases between them. Germline CDR1 and CDR2: SGHDN and FVKESK. For TCR beta, libraries came from iRepertoire HTBI primers and Arm-PCR of CDR3 regions. TCRdb re-called the multiplex PCR reads with MiXCR, one entry per CDR3 protein. The top ten clones hold 22% of a sample with 300,000 to 400,000 distinct CDR3 sequences, 15% to 17% of them seen once. The sample here was peripheral blood mononuclear cells (PBMCs), taken at new diagnosis, from a patient treated with antithyroid drugs. The rearrangement uses TRBV14 and TRBJ1-1, with D tentatively TRBD1 (5 bases). The clonotype was recovered from a female donor with Graves disease. CDR3 sequence reads: CASSQTAGGTEAFF. CDR3 nucleotides: TGTGCCAGCAGCCAGACCGCGGGGGGCACTGAAGCTTTCTTT.